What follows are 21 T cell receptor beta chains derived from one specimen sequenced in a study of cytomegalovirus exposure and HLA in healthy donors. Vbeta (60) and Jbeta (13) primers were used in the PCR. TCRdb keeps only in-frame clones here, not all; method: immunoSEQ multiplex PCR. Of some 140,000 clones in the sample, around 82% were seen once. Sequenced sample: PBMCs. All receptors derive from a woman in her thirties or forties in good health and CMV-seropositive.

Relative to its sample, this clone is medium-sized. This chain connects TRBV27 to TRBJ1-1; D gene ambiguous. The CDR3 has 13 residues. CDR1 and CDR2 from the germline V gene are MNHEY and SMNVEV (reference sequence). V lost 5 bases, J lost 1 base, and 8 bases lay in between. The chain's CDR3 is CASSPLRNTEAFF. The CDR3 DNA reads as TGTGCCAGCAGTCCCCTAAGGAACACTGAAGCTTTCTTT.

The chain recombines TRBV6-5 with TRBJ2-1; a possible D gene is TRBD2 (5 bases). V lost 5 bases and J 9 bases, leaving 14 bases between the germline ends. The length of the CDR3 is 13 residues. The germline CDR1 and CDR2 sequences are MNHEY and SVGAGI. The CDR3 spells CASSENAGIEQFF. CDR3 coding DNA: TGTGCCAGCAGTGAGAACGCCGGGATTGAGCAGTTCTTC.

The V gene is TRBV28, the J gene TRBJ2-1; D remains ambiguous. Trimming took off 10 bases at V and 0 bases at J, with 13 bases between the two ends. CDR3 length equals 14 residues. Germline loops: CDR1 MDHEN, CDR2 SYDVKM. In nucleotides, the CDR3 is TGTGCCACGCAAAGCTCAAGCTCCTACAATGAGCAGTTCTTC. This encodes CATQSSSSYNEQFF.

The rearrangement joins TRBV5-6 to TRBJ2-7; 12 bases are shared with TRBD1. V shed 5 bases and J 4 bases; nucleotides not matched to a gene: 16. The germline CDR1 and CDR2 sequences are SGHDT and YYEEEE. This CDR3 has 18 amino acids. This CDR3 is CASSFRDRGLRVRYEQYF. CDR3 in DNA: TGTGCCAGCAGTTTCCGGGACAGGGGGCTGCGAGTCAGATACGAGCAGTACTTC.

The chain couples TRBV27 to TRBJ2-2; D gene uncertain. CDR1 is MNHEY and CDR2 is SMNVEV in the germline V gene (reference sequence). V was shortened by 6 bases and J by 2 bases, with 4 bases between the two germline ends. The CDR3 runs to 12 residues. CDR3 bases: TGTGCCAGCAGACTTAACACCGGGGAGCTGTTTTTT. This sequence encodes CASRLNTGELFF.

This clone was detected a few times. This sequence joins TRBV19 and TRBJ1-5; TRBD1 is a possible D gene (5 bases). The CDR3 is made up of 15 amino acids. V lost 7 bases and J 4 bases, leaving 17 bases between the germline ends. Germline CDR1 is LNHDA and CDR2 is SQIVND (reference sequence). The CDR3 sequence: CASTDQGVGNQPQHF. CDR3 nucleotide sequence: TGTGCCAGTACCGATCAGGGCGTCGGGAATCAGCCCCAGCATTTT. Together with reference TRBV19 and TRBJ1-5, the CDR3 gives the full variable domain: DGGITQSPKYLFRKEGQNVTLSCEQNLNHDAMYWYRQDPGQGLRLIYYSQIVNDFQKGDIAEGYSVSREKKESFPLTVTSAQKNPTAFYLCASTDQGVGNQPQHFGDGTRLSIL.

CDR3 residues: CASSEIAANTGELFF. CDR3 nucleotide sequence: TGCGCCAGCAGTGAAATAGCGGCGAACACCGGGGAGCTGTTTTTT. This sequence joins TRBV10-1 and TRBJ2-2; D is possibly TRBD2 (6 bases). This CDR3 spans 15 amino acids. From germline, CDR1 is WNHNN and CDR2 SYGVQD (reference sequence). The V end lost 3 bases, the J end lost 0 bases, and 8 bases lay between the germline ends.

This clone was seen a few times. In DNA form, the CDR3 reads TGCAGCGTGGGGGACAACTACGAGCAGTACTTC. The encoded protein is CSVGDNYEQYF. The J gene is TRBJ2-7, the V gene TRBV29-1, with a weak D call TRBD1 (6 bases). Per the germline V gene, CDR1 is SQVTM and CDR2 is ANQGSEA. V lost 6 bases to trimming and J lost 3 bases, with 9 bases between them. This CDR3 spans 11 amino acids.

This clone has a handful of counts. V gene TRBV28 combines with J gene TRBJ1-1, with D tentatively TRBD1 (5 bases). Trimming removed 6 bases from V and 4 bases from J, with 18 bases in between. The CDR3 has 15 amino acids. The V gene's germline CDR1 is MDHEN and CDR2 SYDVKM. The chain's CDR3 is CASRLGRVGGTEAFF. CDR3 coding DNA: TGTGCCAGCAGACTGGGTCGAGTGGGGGGCACTGAAGCTTTCTTT.

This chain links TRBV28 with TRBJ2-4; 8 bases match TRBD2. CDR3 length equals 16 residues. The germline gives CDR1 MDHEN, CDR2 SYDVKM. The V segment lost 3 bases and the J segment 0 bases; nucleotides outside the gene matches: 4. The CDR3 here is CASSFGGLGAKNIQYF. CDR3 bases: TGTGCCAGCAGTTTTGGGGGACTAGGAGCCAAAAACATTCAGTACTTC.

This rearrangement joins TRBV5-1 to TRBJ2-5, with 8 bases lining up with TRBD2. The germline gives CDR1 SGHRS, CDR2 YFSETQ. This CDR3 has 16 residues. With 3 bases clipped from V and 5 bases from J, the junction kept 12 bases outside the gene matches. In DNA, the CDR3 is TGCGCCAGCAGCTGGGGGCTAGCGGGTCAGAGGGAGACCCAGTACTTC. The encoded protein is CASSWGLAGQRETQYF.

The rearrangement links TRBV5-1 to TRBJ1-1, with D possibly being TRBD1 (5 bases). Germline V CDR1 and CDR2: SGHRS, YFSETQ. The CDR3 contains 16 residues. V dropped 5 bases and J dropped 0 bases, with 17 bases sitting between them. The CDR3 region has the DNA TGCGCCAGCAGGGATCTCGGGGGTGGTGTGAACACTGAAGCTTTCTTT. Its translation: CASRDLGGGVNTEAFF.

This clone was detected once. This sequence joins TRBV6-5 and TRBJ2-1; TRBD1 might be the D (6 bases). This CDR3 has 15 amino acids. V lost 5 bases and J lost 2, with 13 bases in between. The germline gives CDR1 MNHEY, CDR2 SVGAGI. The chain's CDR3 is CASSPPGQPYNEQFF. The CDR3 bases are TGTGCCAGCAGTCCCCCCGGACAGCCCTACAATGAGCAGTTCTTC.

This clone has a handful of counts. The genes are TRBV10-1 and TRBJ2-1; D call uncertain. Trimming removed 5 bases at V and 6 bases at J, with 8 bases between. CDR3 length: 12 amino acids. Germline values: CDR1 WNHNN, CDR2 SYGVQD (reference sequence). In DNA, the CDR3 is TGCGCCAGCAGTCGGGTTTTCAATGAGCAGTTCTTC. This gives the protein CASSRVFNEQFF.

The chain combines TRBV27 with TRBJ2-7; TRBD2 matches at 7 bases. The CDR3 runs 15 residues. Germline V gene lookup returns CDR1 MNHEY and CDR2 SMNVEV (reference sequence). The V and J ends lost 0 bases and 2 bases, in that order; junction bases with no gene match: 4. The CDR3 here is CASSLSPGGTYEQYF. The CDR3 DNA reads TGTGCCAGCAGTTTATCACCGGGAGGAACCTACGAGCAGTACTTC.

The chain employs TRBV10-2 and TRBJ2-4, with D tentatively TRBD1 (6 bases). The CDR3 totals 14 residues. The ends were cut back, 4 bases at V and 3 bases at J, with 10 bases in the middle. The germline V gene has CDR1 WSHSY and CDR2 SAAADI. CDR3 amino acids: CASSAAGVKNIQYF. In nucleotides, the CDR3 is TGCGCCAGCAGTGCAGCAGGGGTCAAAAACATTCAGTACTTC.

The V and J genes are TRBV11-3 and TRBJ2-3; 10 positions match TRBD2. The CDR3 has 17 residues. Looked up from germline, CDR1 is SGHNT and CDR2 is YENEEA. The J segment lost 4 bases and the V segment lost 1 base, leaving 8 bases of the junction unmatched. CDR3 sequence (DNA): TGTGCCAGCAGCTTAGTACTAGCGGGATTGAAGTCAGATACGCAGTATTTT. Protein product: CASSLVLAGLKSDTQYF.

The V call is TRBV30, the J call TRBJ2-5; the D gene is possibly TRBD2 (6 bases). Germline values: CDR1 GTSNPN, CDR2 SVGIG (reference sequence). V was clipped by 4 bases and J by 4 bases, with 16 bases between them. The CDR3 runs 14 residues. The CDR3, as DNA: TGTGCCTGGAACTCGGGACTGCAAGGAGAGACCCAGTACTTC. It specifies CAWNSGLQGETQYF.

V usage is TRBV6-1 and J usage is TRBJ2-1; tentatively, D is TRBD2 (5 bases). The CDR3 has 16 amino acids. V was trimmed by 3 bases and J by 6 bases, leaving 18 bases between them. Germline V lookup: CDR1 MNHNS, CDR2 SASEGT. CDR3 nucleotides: TGTGCCAGCAGTGAGACAATGGTAGCGCCCTCCAATGAGCAGTTCTTC. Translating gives CASSETMVAPSNEQFF.

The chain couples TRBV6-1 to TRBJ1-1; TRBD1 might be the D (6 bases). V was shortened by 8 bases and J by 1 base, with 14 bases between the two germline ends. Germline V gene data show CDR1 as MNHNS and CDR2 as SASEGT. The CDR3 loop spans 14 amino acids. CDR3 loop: CASGRTAGNTEAFF. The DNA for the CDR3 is TGTGCCAGCGGTAGGACAGCAGGGAACACTGAAGCTTTCTTT.

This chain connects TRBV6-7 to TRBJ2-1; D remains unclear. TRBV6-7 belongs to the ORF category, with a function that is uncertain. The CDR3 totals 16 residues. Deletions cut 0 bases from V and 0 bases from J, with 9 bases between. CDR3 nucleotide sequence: TGTGCCAGCAGTTACTCGCGTAGCCACTCCTACAATGAGCAGTTCTTC. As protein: CASSYSRSHSYNEQFF.